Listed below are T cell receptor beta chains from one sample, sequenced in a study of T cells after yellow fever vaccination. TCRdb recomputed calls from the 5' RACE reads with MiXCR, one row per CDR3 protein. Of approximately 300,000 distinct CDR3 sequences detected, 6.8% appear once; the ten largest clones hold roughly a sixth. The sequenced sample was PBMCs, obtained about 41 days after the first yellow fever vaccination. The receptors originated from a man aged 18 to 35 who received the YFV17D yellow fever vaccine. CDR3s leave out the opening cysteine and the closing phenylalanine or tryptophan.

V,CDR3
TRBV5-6,ASSLWPGTTNEKLF
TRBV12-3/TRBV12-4,ASSPRPPGLNTGELF
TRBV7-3,ASRGFNYEQY
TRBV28,ASSLYKPNEQF
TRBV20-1,SARDLGQANTEAF
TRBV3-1,ASSQDELASSGANVLT
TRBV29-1,SVRTDLNTEAF
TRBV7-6,ASSLRPSGGEKETQY
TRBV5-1,ASSGGIRTPRGTQY
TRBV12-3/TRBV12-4,ASSLDQVNTEAF
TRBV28,ASTSLGPLSGNTIY
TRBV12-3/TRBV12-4,ASSLDALELAGESQETQY
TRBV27,ASSSRATHNEQF
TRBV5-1,ASSPIGANTGELF
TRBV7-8,ASRNTRLRERNTEAF
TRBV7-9,ASSAIQVPRRTEAF
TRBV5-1,ASSSGTEGETQY
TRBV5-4,ASSEGTGRNTEAF
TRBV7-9,ASSLEAAGRGYT
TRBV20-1,SALPGGRDTEAF
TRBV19,ASTTAPPETQY
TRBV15,ATRSHSRNSPLH
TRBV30,AWAIATEGDTQY
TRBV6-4,ASSDSSNSPLH
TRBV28,ASSTGSSGNQPQH